The rows below give T cell receptor beta chains drawn from one sample of a study of T cell responses to AZD1222 COVID-19 vaccine. Clones were sequenced by immunoSEQ multiplex PCR, and TCRdb holds only the in-frame ones, with some missing. Here the sample spans about 100,000 clones, approximately 91% being singletons. Sequencing was performed on peripheral blood, taken on day 0 of AZD1222 vaccination. The origin of the receptors is an adult in good health. Both conserved end residues are part of each CDR3. The D gene is left open where the match is weak. Not every row has a clone size; where given, it reads once, few, many or a size class.

d_call,clone_size,j_call,v_call,cdr3_nt,cdr3_aa
-,-,TRBJ2-1,TRBV24-1,TGTGCCACCAGTGATTTGAAGCGTTCCTCCTACAATGAGCAGTTCTTC,CATSDLKRSSYNEQFF
-,-,TRBJ1-4,TRBV5-6,TGTGCCAGCACCACCGGGTCGTGGAGGAAAAAACTGTTTTTT,CASTTGSWRKKLFF
-,-,TRBJ1-2,TRBV6-5,TGTGCCAGCAGCGATCCGGGGGTATATGGCTACACCTTC,CASSDPGVYGYTF
TRBD1,-,TRBJ1-1,TRBV6-5,TGTGCCAGCAGTTACCTTTCGACAGGGCTCACTGAAGCTTTCTTT,CASSYLSTGLTEAFF
-,-,TRBJ2-1,TRBV20-1,TGCAGTGCTAGTGGCGTAGGCAGGGGCTCCTACAATGAGCAGTTCTTC,CSASGVGRGSYNEQFF
-,-,TRBJ2-5,TRBV3-1/TRBV3-2,TGTGCCAGCAGCCAAGAACAGTGGGTGGAGACCCAGTACTTC,CASSQEQWVETQYF
-,-,TRBJ1-2,TRBV7-2,TGTGCCAGCAGTCCTCGGGGCCAGGTTTTTACCTTC,CASSPRGQVFTF
TRBD2,-,TRBJ2-1,TRBV6-6,TGTGCCAGCAGCCCGACTAGCGGGGTTTACAATGAGCAGTTCTTC,CASSPTSGVYNEQFF
TRBD1,-,TRBJ2-5,TRBV24-1,TGTGCCACCAGTGAAACGACAGGGACCCAAGAGACCCAGTACTTC,CATSETTGTQETQYF
TRBD2,-,TRBJ2-1,TRBV5-1,TGCGCCAGCAGCTACTCCGGGACTAGCGACATACATTACAATGAGCAGTTCTTC,CASSYSGTSDIHYNEQFF
-,once,TRBJ1-4,TRBV7-9,TGTGCCAGCAGCTTAGTTCCAAATGAAAAACTGTTTTTT,CASSLVPNEKLFF
TRBD2,-,TRBJ2-1,TRBV5-1,TGCGCCAGCAGCTTCCTTAGCGGGGGTACTAGCTCCTACAATGAGCAGTTCTTC,CASSFLSGGTSSYNEQFF
-,-,TRBJ2-4,TRBV28,TGTGCCAGCACCCCTCAGGGGTTAGCCAAAAACATTCAGTACTTC,CASTPQGLAKNIQYF
-,-,TRBJ2-1,TRBV5-1,TGCGCCAGCAGCTTTGGGCAGGGTAGGAATGAGCAGTTCTTC,CASSFGQGRNEQFF
TRBD1,-,TRBJ1-2,TRBV7-9,TGTGCCAGCAGCGCACGGGACAGGGGGAACTATGGCTACACCTTC,CASSARDRGNYGYTF
-,-,TRBJ1-1,TRBV19,TGTGCCAGTAGTCAGGGCTTGAACACTGAAGCTTTCTTT,CASSQGLNTEAFF
-,-,TRBJ2-3,TRBV5-1,TGCGCCAGCAGCTTACGGACAGATTCAGATACGCAGTATTTT,CASSLRTDSDTQYF
-,-,TRBJ2-1,TRBV18,TGTGCCAGCTCACCAGAGGTCGGGATAATACAGTTCTTC,CASSPEVGIIQFF
-,-,TRBJ2-5,TRBV5-1,TGCGCCAGCAGCTTGTTAAGCGCGGGTTATGCGTTGACCCAGTACTTC,CASSLLSAGYALTQYF
TRBD1,-,TRBJ1-2,TRBV5-6,TGTGCCAGCAGCCTCTACGGGACAGGGGAAAGTAACTATGGCTACACCTTC,CASSLYGTGESNYGYTF
-,-,TRBJ1-4,TRBV7-8,TGTGCCAGCAGCCCGGGGAATGAAAAACTGTTTTTT,CASSPGNEKLFF
-,-,TRBJ2-6,TRBV9,TGTGCCAGCAGCTCCCGACAGGGACTCAACTCTGGGGCCAACGTCCTGACTTTC,CASSSRQGLNSGANVLTF
-,-,TRBJ2-1,TRBV19,TGTGCCAGTAGTACCCTCCGTGGGGACGGGGGGCCTTACAATGAGCAGTTCTTC,CASSTLRGDGGPYNEQFF
TRBD1,-,TRBJ2-7,TRBV5-5,TGTGCCAGCAGCTTCGGACAGGACGGATACTACGAGCAGTACTTC,CASSFGQDGYYEQYF
-,once,TRBJ1-3,TRBV28,TGTGCCAGCATGCTTACAGGGAGCTCTGGAAACACCATATATTTT,CASMLTGSSGNTIYF
TRBD1,-,TRBJ1-1,TRBV7-3,TGTGCCAGCAGCTTCGCAGGGGGTGGCACTGAAGCTTTCTTT,CASSFAGGGTEAFF
TRBD1,-,TRBJ1-1,TRBV29-1,TGCAGCGTTGGGCGGGAGGGGGCCACTGAAGCTTTCTTT,CSVGREGATEAFF
-,-,TRBJ2-3,TRBV5-1,TGCGCCAGCAGCTTGAATGTATATACAGATACGCAGTATTTT,CASSLNVYTDTQYF
-,-,TRBJ1-5,TRBV2,TGTGCCAGCAGTGCAATACAGGGTAGCCAGCCCCAGCATTTT,CASSAIQGSQPQHF
-,-,TRBJ1-4,TRBV3-1/TRBV3-2,TGTGCCAGCAGCCTAGGACAGACGCGGGAAAAACTGTTTTTT,CASSLGQTREKLFF
-,once,TRBJ1-5,TRBV5-1,TGCGCCAGCAGCCTATCCCAGCTAGGAGGCAATCAGCCCCAGCATTTT,CASSLSQLGGNQPQHF
-,-,TRBJ1-2,TRBV5-4,TGTGCCAGCAGCCCAAACCCCGGGACCTATGGCTACACCTTC,CASSPNPGTYGYTF